This T cell receptor beta chain was obtained from a study of CXCR4 blockade with PD-1 therapy in pancreatic cancer. General observations from the study: Convergent selection by common tumor antigens was suggested by nucleotide rearrangement counts.

Clones were read by immunoSEQ multiplex PCR, and TCRdb kept only the in-frame ones, dropping some. This sample has about 5,200 clones, with roughly 50% found just once. These archived tumors were resected from patients never given neoadjuvant therapy beforehand. This clone turned up a few times. Its antigen is still unknown. The CDR3 has 17 residues. J was trimmed by 6 bases and V by 4 bases; bases with no gene match: 15. Looked up from germline, CDR1 is SGDLS and CDR2 is YYNGEE. The chain joins TRBV9 to TRBJ2-3; TRBD2 agrees at 9 bases. Sequencing used tumor tissue. The source of this sequence is a human donor with pancreatic ductal adenocarcinoma. CDR3 sequence reads: CASSPGFLAGNGDTQYF. Here the CDR3 DNA reads TGTGCCAGCAGCCCCGGGTTCCTAGCGGGGAATGGGGATACGCAGTATTTT.